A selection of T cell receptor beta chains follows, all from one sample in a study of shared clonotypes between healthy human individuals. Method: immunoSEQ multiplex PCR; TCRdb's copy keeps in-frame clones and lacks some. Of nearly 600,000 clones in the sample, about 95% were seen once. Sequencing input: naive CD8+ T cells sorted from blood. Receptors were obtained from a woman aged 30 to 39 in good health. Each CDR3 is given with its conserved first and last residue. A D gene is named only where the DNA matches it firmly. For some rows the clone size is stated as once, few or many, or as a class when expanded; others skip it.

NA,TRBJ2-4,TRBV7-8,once,TGTGCCAGCAGCCCCGCTGTTCCTAGGCCGCCGTATTCCGCCAAAAACATTCAGTACTTC,CASSPAVPRPPYSAKNIQYF
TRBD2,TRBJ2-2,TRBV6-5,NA,TGTGCCAGCAGTCCCCTAGCGGGAGGGACCGGGGAGCTGTTTTTT,CASSPLAGGTGELFF
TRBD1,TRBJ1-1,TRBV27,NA,TGTGCCAGCAGTTCCTGGACAGGACAGAACACTGAAGCTTTCTTT,CASSSWTGQNTEAFF
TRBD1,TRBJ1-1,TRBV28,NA,TGTGCCAGCAGTTTTGGTTCGGGACAGAGTAACACTGAAGCTTTCTTT,CASSFGSGQSNTEAFF
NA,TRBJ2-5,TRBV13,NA,TGTGCCAGCAGCCCAGGGACGCTGGGAGAGACCCAGTACTTC,CASSPGTLGETQYF
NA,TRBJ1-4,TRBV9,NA,TGTGCCAGCAGCGTGGGGGGGTCCACTAATGAAAAACTGTTTTTT,CASSVGGSTNEKLFF
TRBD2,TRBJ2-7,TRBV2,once,TGTGCCAGCAGTGATCAGCGTGGGACTAGGGGCCTCGAGCAGTACTTC,CASSDQRGTRGLEQYF
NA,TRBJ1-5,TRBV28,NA,TGTGCCAGCAGTAGCCGACAGCCCCAGCATTTT,CASSSRQPQHF
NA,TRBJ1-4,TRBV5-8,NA,TGTGCCAGCAGCTTGAACTACGGGACAACTGAAAAACTGTTTTTT,CASSLNYGTTEKLFF
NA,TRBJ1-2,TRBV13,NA,TGTGCCAGCAGCGAAGGGGATGGCTACACCTTC,CASSEGDGYTF
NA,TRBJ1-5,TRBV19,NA,TGTGCCAGTAGTATAGAGTTGACGGGGAAGGATAGCAATCAGCCCCAGCATTTT,CASSIELTGKDSNQPQHF
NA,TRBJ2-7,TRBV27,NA,TGTGCCAGTAAACCGGGTACCTCCTACGAGCAGTACTTC,CASKPGTSYEQYF
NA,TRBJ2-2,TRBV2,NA,TGTGCCAGCAGTGAAGTCTACATGCGCGGGAAGGGCGCCGGGGAGCTGTTTTTT,CASSEVYMRGKGAGELFF
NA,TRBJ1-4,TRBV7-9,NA,TGTGCCAGCAGCTTCGCCGCCGGGGGGGATGAAAAACTGTTTTTT,CASSFAAGGDEKLFF
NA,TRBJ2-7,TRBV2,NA,TGTGCCAGCAGTGAAAGGGGGAGTGGGGACGAGCAGTACTTC,CASSERGSGDEQYF
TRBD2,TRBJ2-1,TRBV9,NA,TGTGCCAGCAGCGCGGGCGGGAGTGGCTATGAGCAGTTCTTC,CASSAGGSGYEQFF
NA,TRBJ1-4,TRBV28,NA,TGTGCCAGCAGTTTCCCATTTAGAGAAAAACTGTTTTTT,CASSFPFREKLFF
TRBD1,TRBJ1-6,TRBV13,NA,TGTGCCAGCAGCCTAATGACAGGGGGGAATTCACCCCTCCACTTT,CASSLMTGGNSPLHF
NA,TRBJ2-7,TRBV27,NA,TGTGCCAGCAGTCCAACCGGGACTCTAACCTACGAGCAGTACTTC,CASSPTGTLTYEQYF
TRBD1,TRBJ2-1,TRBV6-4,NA,TGTGCCAGCAAGGAAGGGACAGGCCTCTACAATGAGCAGTTCTTC,CASKEGTGLYNEQFF
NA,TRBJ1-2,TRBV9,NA,TGTGCCAGCAGCGTAATGTCCCTTAACTATGGCTACACCTTC,CASSVMSLNYGYTF
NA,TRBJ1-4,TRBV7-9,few,TGTGCCAGCAGCCCTTCCCTGGATGAAAAACTGTTTTTT,CASSPSLDEKLFF
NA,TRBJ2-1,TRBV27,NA,TGTGCCAGCAGTTTCTGGGGCAATGAGCAGTTCTTC,CASSFWGNEQFF
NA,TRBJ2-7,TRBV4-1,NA,TGCGCCAGCAGCCAAGCCGTCAGAGGGGCCGAGCAGTACTTC,CASSQAVRGAEQYF
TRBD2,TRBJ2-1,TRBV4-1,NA,TGCGCCAGCAGCCATCGATGGGAGGGTGAGCAGTTCTTC,CASSHRWEGEQFF
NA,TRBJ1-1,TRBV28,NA,TGTGCCAGCAGTTACAGGGTCGGGGGGACTGAAGCTTTCTTT,CASSYRVGGTEAFF
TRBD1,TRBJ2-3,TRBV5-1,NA,TGCGCCAGCAGCTTGGCCGGGCAGGGGGCAAGAGATACGCAGTATTTT,CASSLAGQGARDTQYF
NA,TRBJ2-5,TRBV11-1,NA,TGTGCCAGCAGTTACCTCGAACAACAAGAGACCCAGTACTTC,CASSYLEQQETQYF
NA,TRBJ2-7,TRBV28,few,TGTGCCAGCAGTATTGGACGCCTCTACGAACAGTACTTC,CASSIGRLYEQYF
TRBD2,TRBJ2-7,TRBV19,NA,TGTGCCAGTAGTATACGGACTAGCGACGAGCAGTACTTC,CASSIRTSDEQYF
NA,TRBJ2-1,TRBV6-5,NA,TGTGCCAGCAGTTCGCTAGCGCATTACAATGAGCAGTTCTTC,CASSSLAHYNEQFF
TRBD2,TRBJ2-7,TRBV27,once,TGTGCCAGCAGTTCAAAGGTGGGACTAGCGGATCCAAACTACGAGCAGTACTTC,CASSSKVGLADPNYEQYF
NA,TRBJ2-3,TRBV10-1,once,TGCGCCAGCAATGACAGGACGGAGCCGGGGCCAGATACGCAGTATTTT,CASNDRTEPGPDTQYF
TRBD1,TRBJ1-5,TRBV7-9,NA,TGTGCCAGCAGCTTCACGACAGGGGTCGATCAGCCCCAGCATTTT,CASSFTTGVDQPQHF
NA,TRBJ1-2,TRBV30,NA,TGTGCCTGGAGTTGGGCGGATAATGGCTACACCTTC,CAWSWADNGYTF
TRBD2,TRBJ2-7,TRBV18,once,TGTGCCAGCTCACCAAGCGGGAGGGCCTTCTACGAGCAGTACTTC,CASSPSGRAFYEQYF
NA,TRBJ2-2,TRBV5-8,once,TGTGCCAGCAGCTTGAATTCCTATAACACCGGGGAGCTGTTTTTT,CASSLNSYNTGELFF
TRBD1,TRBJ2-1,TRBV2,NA,TGTGCCAGCAGTAATGGTGGGGACAGCAATGAGCAGTTCTTC,CASSNGGDSNEQFF
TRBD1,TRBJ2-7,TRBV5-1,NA,TGCGCCAGCAGCTTGGTCGACAGGGGAGCCGCCCCCTACGAGCAGTACTTC,CASSLVDRGAAPYEQYF
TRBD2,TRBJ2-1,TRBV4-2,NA,TGTGCCAGCAGCCAAGGCGTGACTAGCGGACCTTACAATGAGCAGTTCTTC,CASSQGVTSGPYNEQFF
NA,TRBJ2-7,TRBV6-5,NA,TGTGCCAGCAGGGACAGTTTCTACGAGCAGTACTTC,CASRDSFYEQYF
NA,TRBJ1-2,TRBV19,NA,TGTGCCAGTAGTATGGACAGTTCTAACTATGGCTACACCTTC,CASSMDSSNYGYTF
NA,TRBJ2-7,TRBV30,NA,TGTGCCTGGAGCCCCGGACTGGCGGGGGCTTACGAGCAGTACTTC,CAWSPGLAGAYEQYF
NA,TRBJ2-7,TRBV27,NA,TGTGCCAGCAGTTTCAGGGGCACCTACGAGCAGTACTTC,CASSFRGTYEQYF
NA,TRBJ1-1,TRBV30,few,TGTGCCTGGAGTGTACTGGACATTGAAGCTTTCTTT,CAWSVLDIEAFF
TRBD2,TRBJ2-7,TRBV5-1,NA,TGCGCCAGCAGCCTGGCAGCGGGGAGCTACGAGCAGTACTTC,CASSLAAGSYEQYF
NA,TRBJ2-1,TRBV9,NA,TGTGCCAGCAGCGAGTTTGCGGGACACGCCTACAATGAGCAGTTCTTC,CASSEFAGHAYNEQFF
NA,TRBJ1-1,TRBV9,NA,TGTGCCAGCAGCGTATCAAGGGCCGGCACTGAAGCTTTCTTT,CASSVSRAGTEAFF
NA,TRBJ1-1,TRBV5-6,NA,TGTGCCAGCAGCCCCACTGCTTACGGGAACACTGAAGCTTTCTTT,CASSPTAYGNTEAFF
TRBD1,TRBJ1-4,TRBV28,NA,TGTGCCAGCAGTTTTGGGACAGGGCGTGAAAAACTGTTTTTT,CASSFGTGREKLFF
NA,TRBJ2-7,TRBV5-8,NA,TGTGCCAGCACCCAAGGTGTCGAGCAGTACTTC,CASTQGVEQYF
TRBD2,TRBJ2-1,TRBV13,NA,TGTGCCAGCAGCGAAGGACTAGCGGGGGACAATGAGCAGTTCTTC,CASSEGLAGDNEQFF
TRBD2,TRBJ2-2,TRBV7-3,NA,TGTGCCAGCAGCTTAACTAGCGGGAGTTCCGGGGAGCTGTTTTTT,CASSLTSGSSGELFF